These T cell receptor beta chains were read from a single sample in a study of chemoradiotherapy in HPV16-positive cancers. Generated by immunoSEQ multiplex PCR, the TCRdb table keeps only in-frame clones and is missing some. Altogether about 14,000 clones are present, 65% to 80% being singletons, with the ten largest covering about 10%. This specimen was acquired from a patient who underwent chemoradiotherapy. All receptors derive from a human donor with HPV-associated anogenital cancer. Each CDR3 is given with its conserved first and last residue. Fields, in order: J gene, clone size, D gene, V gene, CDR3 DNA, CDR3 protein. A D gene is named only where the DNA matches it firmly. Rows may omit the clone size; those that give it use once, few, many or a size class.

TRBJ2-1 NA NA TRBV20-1 TGCAGTGCAGCGCTTTACAATGAGCAGTTCTTC CSAALYNEQFF
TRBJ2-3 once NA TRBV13 TGTGCCAGCAGCTCGGACTACACAGATACGCAGTATTTT CASSSDYTDTQYF
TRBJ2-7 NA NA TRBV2 TGTGCCAGCGGATTAGTCGGCCCCTACGAGCAGTACTTC CASGLVGPYEQYF
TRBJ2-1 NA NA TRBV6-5 TGTGCCAGCAGCTCACCGGGGACAACGGGGAATGAGCAGTTCTTC CASSSPGTTGNEQFF
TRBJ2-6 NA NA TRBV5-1 TGCGCCAGCAGCTTGGGACGCGCTGGGGCCAACGTCCTGACTTTC CASSLGRAGANVLTF
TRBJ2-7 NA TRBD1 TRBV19 TGTGCCAGTAGACCCCGGACAGGTATGGACGAGCAGTACTTC CASRPRTGMDEQYF
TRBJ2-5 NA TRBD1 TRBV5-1 TGCGCCAGCAGTTCCGGACAGGCAGAAGAGACCCAGTACTTC CASSSGQAEETQYF
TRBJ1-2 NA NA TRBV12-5 TGTGCTAGTGGTTTGGAGGGGAATGGCTACACCTTC CASGLEGNGYTF
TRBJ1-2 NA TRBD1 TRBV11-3 TGTGCCAGCAGCGTAGGACAGGCCGGCGGCTACACCTTC CASSVGQAGGYTF
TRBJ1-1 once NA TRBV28 TGTGCCAGCAGTTTATTCACGGGGAACACTGAAGCTTTCTTT CASSLFTGNTEAFF
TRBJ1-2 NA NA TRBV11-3 TGTGCCAGCAGCTTAGTCGCAGGCCACTATGGCTACACCTTC CASSLVAGHYGYTF